The source of this T cell receptor beta chain is a study of T cells in Graves' hyperthyroidism and ophthalmopathy. The V gene's germline CDR1 is SGHDT and CDR2 YYEEEE. V lost 1 base, J lost 2 bases, and 7 bases lay in between. The CDR3 covers 13 residues. TCR beta CDR3 region amplification was performed from RNA transcripts. The TCR CDR3 first-round RT-PCR relied on the HTBI primer set. TCRdb reprocessed the multiplex PCR reads via MiXCR and lists one record per CDR3 protein. The sample yields under 650,000 distinct CDR3 sequences, 15% to 20% seen once. Exclusion of patients followed from uncontrolled infection, other autoimmune disease, pregnancy or lactation.

V and J are TRBV5-6 and TRBJ2-7; D unresolved. The sample taken for sequencing was blood. This receptor was identified in a woman aged 25 to 45 with Graves' hyperthyroidism. The CDR3 loop reads CASSLFGPYEQYF. Here the CDR3 DNA reads TGTGCCAGCAGCTTGTTCGGTCCCTACGAGCAGTACTTC. Together with reference TRBV5-6 and TRBJ2-7, the CDR3 gives the full variable domain: DAGVTQSPTHLIKTRGQQVTLRCSPKSGHDTVSWYQQALGQGPQFIFQYYEEEERQRGNFPDRFSGHQFPNYSSELNVNALLLGDSALYLCASSLFGPYEQYFGPGTRLTVT.